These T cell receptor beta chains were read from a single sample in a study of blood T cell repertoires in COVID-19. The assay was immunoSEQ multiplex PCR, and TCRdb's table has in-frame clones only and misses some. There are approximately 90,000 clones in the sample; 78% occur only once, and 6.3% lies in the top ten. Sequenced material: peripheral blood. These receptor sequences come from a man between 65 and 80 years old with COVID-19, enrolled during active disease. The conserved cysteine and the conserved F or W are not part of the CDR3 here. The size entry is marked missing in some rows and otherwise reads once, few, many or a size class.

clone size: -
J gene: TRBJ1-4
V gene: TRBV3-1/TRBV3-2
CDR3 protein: ASSRTPGQGREKLF

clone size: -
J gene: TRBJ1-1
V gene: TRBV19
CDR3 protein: ASSSGVGTEAF

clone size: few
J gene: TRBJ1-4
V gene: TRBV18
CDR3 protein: ASSLGQGDEKLF

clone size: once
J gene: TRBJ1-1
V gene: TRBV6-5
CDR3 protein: ATNWASPWNTEAF

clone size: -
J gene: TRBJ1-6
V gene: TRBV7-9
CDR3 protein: ASSLATTLMDSPLH

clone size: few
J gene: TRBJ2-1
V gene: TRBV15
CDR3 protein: ATSEGLAGVGSTNEQF

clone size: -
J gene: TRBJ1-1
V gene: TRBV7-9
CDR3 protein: ASTRDRLMNTEAF

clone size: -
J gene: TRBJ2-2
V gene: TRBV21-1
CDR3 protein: ASSKEVVAQGNTGELF

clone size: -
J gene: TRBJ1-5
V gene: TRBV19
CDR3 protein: ASSIFPDRPNQPQH

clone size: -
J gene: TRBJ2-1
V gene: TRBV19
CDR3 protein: ASSPRGVGSYNEQF

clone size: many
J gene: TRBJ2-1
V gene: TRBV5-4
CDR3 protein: ASSVTGTSLSYNEQF

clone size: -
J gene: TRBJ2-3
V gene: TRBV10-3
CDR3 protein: AISEGTSSTDTQY

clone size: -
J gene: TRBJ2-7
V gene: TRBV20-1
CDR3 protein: SARGQSIYEQY

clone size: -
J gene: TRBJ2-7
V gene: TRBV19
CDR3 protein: ASSIGDRAGYEQY

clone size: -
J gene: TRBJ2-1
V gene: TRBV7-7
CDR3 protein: ASSLTGGSEQF

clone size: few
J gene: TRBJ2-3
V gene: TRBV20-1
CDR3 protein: SASRGITDTQY

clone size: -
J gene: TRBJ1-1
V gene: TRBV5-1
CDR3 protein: ASSLGAGGTEAF

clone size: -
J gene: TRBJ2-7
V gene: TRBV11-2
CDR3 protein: ASSPQGAYEQY

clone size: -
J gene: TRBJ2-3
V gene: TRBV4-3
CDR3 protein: ASSQDYQRGRDTQY

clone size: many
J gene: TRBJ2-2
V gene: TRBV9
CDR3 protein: ASSPGDYLTGELF

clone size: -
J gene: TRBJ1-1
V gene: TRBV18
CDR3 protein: ASSPKQGLDTEAF

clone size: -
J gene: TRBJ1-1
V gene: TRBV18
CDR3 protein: ASSPWEDRGTEAF

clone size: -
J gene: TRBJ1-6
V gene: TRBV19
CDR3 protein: ASSPTGNSPLH

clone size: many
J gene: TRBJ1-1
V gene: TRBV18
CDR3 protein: ASSPLQGHEAF

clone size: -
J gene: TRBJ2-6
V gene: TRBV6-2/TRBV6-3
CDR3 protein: ASSYAPSGANVLT

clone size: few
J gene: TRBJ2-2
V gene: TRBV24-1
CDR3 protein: ATSDFRNTGELF

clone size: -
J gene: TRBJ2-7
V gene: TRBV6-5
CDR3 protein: ASSYRTGNYEQY

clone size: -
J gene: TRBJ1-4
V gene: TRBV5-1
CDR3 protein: ASSLSGKGEKLF

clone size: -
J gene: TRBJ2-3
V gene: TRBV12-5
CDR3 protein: ASGTGLAGATDTQY

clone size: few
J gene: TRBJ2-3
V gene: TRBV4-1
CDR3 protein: ASRSGTSGALRGDTQY

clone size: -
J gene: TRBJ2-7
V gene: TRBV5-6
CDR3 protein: ASSLDRGYEQY

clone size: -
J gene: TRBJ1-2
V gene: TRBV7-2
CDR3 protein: ASSGNNYGYT

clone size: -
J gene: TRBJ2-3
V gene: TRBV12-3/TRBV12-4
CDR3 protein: ASSVSTDTQY

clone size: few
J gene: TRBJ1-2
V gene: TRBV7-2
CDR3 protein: ASSPGDRGNYGYT

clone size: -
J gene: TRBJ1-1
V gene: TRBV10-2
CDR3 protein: ASSGLTVGTEAF

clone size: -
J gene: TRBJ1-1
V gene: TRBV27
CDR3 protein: ASRDNSFTEAF

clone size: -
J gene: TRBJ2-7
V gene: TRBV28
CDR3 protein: ASSYTQVGAPEQY

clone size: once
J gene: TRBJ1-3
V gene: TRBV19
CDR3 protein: ASSPGQGSSGNTIY

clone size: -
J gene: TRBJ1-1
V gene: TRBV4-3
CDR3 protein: ASSQDTGGTEAF

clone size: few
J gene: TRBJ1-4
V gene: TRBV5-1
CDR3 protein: ASSLISAGEKLF

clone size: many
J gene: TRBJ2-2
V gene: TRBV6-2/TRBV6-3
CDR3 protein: ASSYSQNTGELF

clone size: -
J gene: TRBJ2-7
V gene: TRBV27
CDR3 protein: ASSQEDSWTYEQY

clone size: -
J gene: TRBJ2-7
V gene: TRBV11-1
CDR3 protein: ASSRNRDTDGEQY

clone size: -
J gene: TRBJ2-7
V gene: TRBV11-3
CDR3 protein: ASSFVGLAGGRSYEQY

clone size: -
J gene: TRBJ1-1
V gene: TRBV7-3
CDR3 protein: ASSLMSGQNTEAF

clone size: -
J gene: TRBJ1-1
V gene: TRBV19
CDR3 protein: ASSIEGGTEAF

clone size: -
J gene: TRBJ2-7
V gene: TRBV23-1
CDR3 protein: ASSQSRQGVYEQY

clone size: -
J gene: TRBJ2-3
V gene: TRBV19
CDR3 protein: ASSISTGSGVPNTQY